The 23 T cell receptor beta chains presented below share a single source sample, sequenced in a study of OX40 agonist ivuxolimab in advanced cancers. Assay: immunoSEQ multiplex PCR; the TCRdb copy retains only in-frame clones and omits some. The repertoire holds nearly 70,000 clones, with 75% to 85% as singletons. The sequences come from CD4+ or CD8+ T cells sorted from blood, collected in a trial of the OX40 agonist ivuxolimab. The receptors originated from an adult with an advanced solid tumor such as melanoma, head and neck, liver or kidney cancer.

The chain couples TRBV19 to TRBJ1-6, with 11 bases aligning to TRBD1. Germline V gives CDR1 LNHDA, CDR2 SQIVND (reference sequence). The CDR3 contains 14 residues. Germline trimming cut 9 bases from V and 5 bases from J; bases unmatched to any gene: 3. The CDR3 DNA sequence: TGTGCCAGGGAGGACAGGGGGCATAATTCACCCCTCCACTTT. It specifies CAREDRGHNSPLHF.

The rearrangement uses TRBV14 and TRBJ2-6; D ambiguous. CDR1 is SGHDN, CDR2 FVKESK, per germline. The CDR3 is made up of 15 amino acids. Trimming cost V 7 bases and J 2 bases, with 12 bases left between them. The CDR3 spells CASTRGNPGANVLTF. The CDR3 bases are TGTGCCAGCACCCGCGGTAATCCTGGGGCCAACGTCCTGACTTTC.

The chain carries TRBV19 and TRBJ2-7; 8 bases agree with TRBD1. Germline loops: CDR1 LNHDA, CDR2 SQIVND (reference sequence). Unmatched junction bases numbered 7, after V lost 5 bases and J lost 4 bases. The CDR3 has 14 amino acids. The CDR3 bases are TGTGCCAGTAGTTCCGACAGGGGTGGGTACGAGCAGTACTTC. This encodes CASSSDRGGYEQYF.

The DNA for the CDR3 is TGTGCCAGGGGAGCGACAGGGGGCATGAGCAATCAGCCCCAGCATTTT. It yields the protein CARGATGGMSNQPQHF. The chain employs TRBV11-3 and TRBJ1-5; 10 nucleotides match TRBD1. There are 16 residues in the CDR3. The J segment lost 1 base and the V segment lost 9 bases, leaving 9 bases of the junction unmatched. Per the germline V gene, CDR1 is SGHNT and CDR2 is YENEEA.

This clone appeared a few times. V gene TRBV6-6 combines with J gene TRBJ1-5; no clear D gene. Between the trimmed V and J ends, which lost 1 base and 2 bases, there was a span of 3 bases. This CDR3 comprises 13 residues. Germline values: CDR1 MNHNY, CDR2 SVGAGI (reference sequence). The chain's CDR3 is CASSYLGNQPQHF. The DNA for the CDR3 is TGTGCCAGCAGTTACTTGGGCAATCAGCCCCAGCATTTT.

This clone was seen more than once but under ten times. The genes are TRBV6-6 and TRBJ1-1; D remains unclear. CDR3 length: 13 amino acids. The V gene's germline CDR1 is MNHNY and CDR2 SVGAGI (reference sequence). Trimming pared 10 bases from V and 0 bases from J, leaving 12 bases between. The CDR3 nucleotides read TGTGCCACTCGAGCCTCTATGAACACTGAAGCTTTCTTT. Protein: CATRASMNTEAFF.

This rearrangement joins TRBV5-5 to TRBJ2-1; tentative D call: TRBD1 (5 bases). Germline CDR1 reads SGHKS; CDR2 reads YYEKEE (reference sequence). The CDR3 loop spans 14 amino acids. Trimming stripped 2 bases from V and 6 bases from J, with 12 bases between. CDR3 loop: CASSLPWGGNEQFF. The CDR3 DNA follows: TGTGCCAGCAGCTTACCTTGGGGCGGCAATGAGCAGTTCTTC. Full variable domain (outside the CDR3, taken from reference TRBV5-5 and TRBJ2-1): DAGVTQSPTHLIKTRGQQVTLRCSPISGHKSVSWYQQVLGQGPQFIFQYYEKEERGRGNFPDRFSARQFPNYSSELNVNALLLGDSALYLCASSLPWGGNEQFFGPGTRLTVL.

The chain combines TRBV2 with TRBJ1-2; D is perhaps TRBD1 (5 bases). Germline CDR1 SNHLY, CDR2 FYNNEI. The CDR3 is 14 residues long. V lost 4 bases, J lost 8 bases, and 17 bases lay in between. The CDR3: CASSVIGTGEGYTF. In nucleotides, the CDR3 is TGTGCCAGCAGTGTCATCGGGACGGGAGAGGGCTACACCTTC.

V is TRBV5-5 and J is TRBJ2-2; D might be TRBD1 (5 bases). Germline lookup yields CDR1 SGHKS and CDR2 YYEKEE (reference sequence). V was pared by 6 bases and J by 7 bases, with 19 bases between. This CDR3 is 15 amino acids long. This chain's CDR3 is CASKLSTASVGELFF. CDR3 DNA sequence: TGTGCCAGCAAACTCTCGACAGCCTCGGTCGGGGAGCTGTTTTTT.

The chain employs TRBV6-4 and TRBJ1-5; D gene uncertain. CDR3 size: 13 residues. Germline CDR1 is MRHNA and CDR2 is SNTAGT. V was cut by 3 bases and J by 10 bases, with 13 bases left in between. CDR3 sequence: CASSEGAALPQHF. CDR3 sequence (DNA): TGTGCCAGCAGTGAGGGTGCGGCCCTTCCCCAGCATTTT.

The CDR3 sequence is CASGAGSEQFF. The CDR3 region has the DNA TGTGCCAGCGGAGCGGGCAGTGAGCAGTTCTTC. The chain links TRBV10-3 to TRBJ2-1; D is perhaps TRBD2 (6 bases). V was clipped by 10 bases and J by 9 bases, with 13 bases between them. The CDR3 contains 11 residues. Germline loops: CDR1 ENHRY, CDR2 SYGVKD.

The rearrangement uses TRBV9 and TRBJ2-6; D possibly corresponds to TRBD2 (5 bases). The CDR3 loop spans 18 amino acids. Trimming stripped 1 base from V and 4 bases from J, with 18 bases between. Germline loops: CDR1 SGDLS, CDR2 YYNGEE. The CDR3, as DNA: TGTGCCAGCAGCGTAACAGCGGCGGTGGCGTCCGGGGCCAACGTCCTGACTTTC. Its protein is CASSVTAAVASGANVLTF.

The rearrangement joins TRBV30 to TRBJ2-6; D call uncertain. The CDR3 consists of 15 residues. The V gene's germline CDR1 is GTSNPN and CDR2 SVGIG (reference sequence). Trimming left V 3 bases short and J 4 bases short, with 13 bases between. CDR3 loop: CAWRELGSGANVLTF. The CDR3 nucleotides read TGTGCCTGGAGAGAGTTGGGTTCAGGGGCCAACGTCCTGACTTTC.

The J gene is TRBJ1-4, the V gene TRBV15; TRBD1 matches at 10 bases. Trimming removed 1 base from V and 12 bases from J; junction bases left unmatched: 11. The germline CDR1 and CDR2 sequences are LNHNV and YYDKDF (reference sequence). The CDR3 totals 16 residues. Written as DNA, the CDR3 is TGTGCCACCAGCAGAGTTCTGCCATCGACAGGGGGCGAACTGTTTTTT. Translating gives CATSRVLPSTGGELFF. The full variable domain, completed using reference TRBV15 and TRBJ1-4, is DAMVIQNPRYQVTQFGKPVTLSCSQTLNHNVMYWYQQKSSQAPKLLFHYYDKDFNNEADTPDNFQSRRPNTSFCFLDIRSPGLGDTAMYLCATSRVLPSTGGELFFGSGTQLSVL.

The chain uses TRBV18 and TRBJ1-2; TRBD1 agrees at 7 bases. Germline loops: CDR1 KGHSH, CDR2 LQKENI. The CDR3 runs to 15 residues. J gave up 4 bases and V 0 bases, and 5 bases lay outside the gene matches. CDR3 coding DNA: TGTGCCAGCTCACCACCGACAGGGACTGCCTATGGCTACACCTTC. Translating gives CASSPPTGTAYGYTF.

This CDR3 is CASSWRQGGNGYTF. The CDR3 DNA follows: TGCGCCAGCAGCTGGCGACAGGGAGGTAATGGCTACACCTTC. The genes are TRBV5-1 and TRBJ1-2, with 7 bases lining up with TRBD1. Germline CDR1 is SGHRS and CDR2 is YFSETQ. This CDR3 has 14 residues. The trim removed 3 bases at V and 6 bases at J, leaving 8 bases unmatched.

The rearrangement links TRBV11-3 to TRBJ2-3, with 11 positions matching TRBD2. This CDR3 is built from 16 residues. Germline CDR1 is SGHNT and CDR2 is YENEEA. J lost 2 bases, V lost 5 bases, and 6 bases had no gene match. This chain's CDR3 is CASSTGTSGNTDTQYF. Here the CDR3 DNA reads TGTGCCAGCAGCACCGGGACTAGCGGAAACACAGATACGCAGTATTTT.

This clone has only a few counts. This chain links TRBV7-9 with TRBJ1-1; D is ambiguous. V gave up 5 bases and J gave up 5 bases, with 15 bases separating them. The CDR3 runs to 14 residues. CDR1 is SEHNR and CDR2 is FQNEAQ in the germline V gene (reference sequence). CDR3 in DNA: TGTGCCAGCAGCAGTCGGAGGAGTGGGACTGAAGCTTTCTTT. Translating it yields CASSSRRSGTEAFF. The entire variable domain, with the rest obtained from reference TRBV7-9 and TRBJ1-1, is as follows: DTGVSQNPRHKITKRGQNVTFRCDPISEHNRLYWYRQTLGQGPEFLTYFQNEAQLEKSRLLSDRFSAERPKGSFSTLEIQRTEQGDSAMYLCASSSRRSGTEAFFGQGTRLTVV.

This clone was seen just once. The rearrangement uses TRBV5-1 and TRBJ1-5; D is ambiguous. V shed 5 bases and J shed 0 bases, with 12 bases lying between them. The CDR3 spans 15 residues. Germline CDR1 reads SGHRS; CDR2 reads YFSETQ. The CDR3 DNA follows: TGCGCCAGCAGACCCTCGCCGGATAGCAATCAGCCCCAGCATTTT. Translating gives CASRPSPDSNQPQHF.

The rearrangement links TRBV2 to TRBJ2-1; TRBD2 agrees at 8 bases. This CDR3 spans 15 amino acids. J was trimmed by 2 bases and V by 2 bases; bases with no gene match: 2. The V gene's germline CDR1 is SNHLY and CDR2 FYNNEI. CDR3 coding DNA: TGTGCCAGCAGTGAACTCGGGGGGGCCTACAATGAGCAGTTCTTC. Residues: CASSELGGAYNEQFF. The full variable domain, completed using reference TRBV2 and TRBJ2-1, is EPEVTQTPSHQVTQMGQEVILRCVPISNHLYFYWYRQILGQKVEFLVSFYNNEISEKSEIFDDQFSVERPDGSNFTLKIRSTKLEDSAMYFCASSELGGAYNEQFFGPGTRLTVL.

CDR3: CASSILATNEKLFF. The DNA for the CDR3 is TGCGCCAGCAGTATCCTGGCAACTAATGAAAAACTGTTTTTT. The V gene is TRBV5-1, the J gene TRBJ1-4, with no clear D. CDR1 SGHRS and CDR2 YFSETQ come from the germline V gene. CDR3 length: 14 amino acids. V was cut by 5 bases and J by 0 bases, with 8 bases left in between.

The CDR3 reads CASSPYGTGNYGYTF. The CDR3 bases are TGTGCCAGCAGCCCGTACGGGACGGGTAACTATGGCTACACCTTC. The J gene is TRBJ1-2, the V gene TRBV28; possible D gene TRBD1, 5 bases. V gave up 6 bases and J gave up 1 base, with 15 bases separating them. The CDR3 is made up of 15 amino acids. Looked up from germline, CDR1 is MDHEN and CDR2 is SYDVKM.

This chain joins TRBV28 and TRBJ2-1; TRBD2 matches at 11 bases. Germline CDR1 and CDR2: MDHEN and SYDVKM. V lost 6 bases, J lost 6 bases, and 10 bases stayed unmatched. The CDR3 consists of 16 residues. CDR3 coding DNA: TGTGCCAGCAGACCCACCTTAGCGGGGGGGGGCAATGAGCAGTTCTTC. This encodes CASRPTLAGGGNEQFF.